The rows below give T cell receptor beta chains drawn from one sample of a study of blood T cells in healthy people across ages. Each CDR3 protein gets one entry after TCRdb re-called the 5' RACE reads with MiXCR. The sample lists 550,000 to 700,000 distinct CDR3 sequences, 27% occurring once. Specimen: blood. These receptors all come from a woman between 70 and 85 years old in good health. Each CDR3 is given with its conserved first and last residue. D genes are given only for firm matches. Only some rows state a clone size, as once, few, many or a class for expanded clones.

>-|TRBJ2-3|TRBV27|few
CASSSWAGDRDTQYF
TGTGCCAGCAGCTCTTGGGCAGGGGATAGGGATACGCAGTATTTT
>TRBD1|TRBJ2-2|TRBV20-1|-
CSAGHRGTGELFF
TGCAGTGCTGGGCACAGGGGAACCGGGGAGCTGTTTTTT
>TRBD2|TRBJ2-3|TRBV20-1|few
CSAVPRGEGQYF
TGCAGTGCTGTCCCCCGAGGGGAGGGGCAGTATTTT
>-|TRBJ1-1|TRBV9|-
CASSTSANTEAFF
TGTGCCAGCAGTACGTCCGCTAACACTGAAGCTTTCTTT
>-|TRBJ1-2|TRBV7-2|few
CASRPWDRNYGYTF
TGTGCCAGCAGACCTTGGGACCGCAACTATGGCTACACCTTC
>-|TRBJ1-3|TRBV7-2|few
CASSLENPRNTIYF
TGTGCCAGCAGCTTAGAGAATCCTAGAAACACCATATATTTT
>-|TRBJ1-4|TRBV28|-
CASSLHQGTGEKLFF
TGTGCCAGTAGCCTTCATCAGGGGACTGGGGAAAAACTGTTTTTT
>TRBD2|TRBJ2-3|TRBV5-1|few
CASSLPLLGGTTDTQYF
TGCGCCAGCAGCTTACCCCTCCTGGGGGGGACCACAGATACGCAGTATTTT
>-|TRBJ2-7|TRBV6-6|-
CASSYGLGTYEQYF
TGTGCCAGCAGTTACGGGTTAGGGACCTACGAGCAGTACTTC
>-|TRBJ1-1|TRBV9|-
CASSVVGQGAAFF
TGTGCCAGCAGCGTAGTAGGGCAGGGTGCAGCTTTCTTT
>-|TRBJ2-6|TRBV5-1|-
CASSLYRASGANVLTF
TGCGCCAGCAGCTTGTATAGGGCCTCTGGGGCCAACGTCCTGACTTTC
>TRBD1|TRBJ2-4|TRBV27|-
CASSLSIDRAYVDQYF
TGTGCCAGCAGTTTATCGATAGACAGGGCTTATGTGGATCAGTACTTC
>-|TRBJ1-6|TRBV6-1|few
CASSRGTEGSGSPLHF
TGTGCCAGCAGCAGGGGAACAGAGGGTAGCGGTTCACCCCTCCACTTT
>-|TRBJ1-1|TRBV30|-
CAWSYGEAFF
TGTGCCTGGAGTTACGGGGAAGCTTTCTTT
>TRBD1|TRBJ2-1|TRBV7-8|few
CASSLVPGQFNEQFF
TGTGCCAGCAGCTTAGTGCCGGGACAGTTCAATGAGCAGTTCTTC
>TRBD2|TRBJ2-1|TRBV7-3|few
CASSLTASGSSYNEQFF
TGTGCCAGCAGCTTAACGGCTAGCGGGAGCTCCTACAATGAGCAGTTCTTC
>TRBD1|TRBJ1-2|TRBV5-4|-
CASSYTGAQDYGYTF
TGTGCCAGCAGTTACACAGGGGCGCAGGACTATGGCTACACCTTC
>TRBD2|TRBJ2-7|TRBV4-3|-
CASSQDGTSGYEQYF
TGCGCCAGCAGCCAAGATGGGACTAGCGGGTACGAGCAGTACTTC
>TRBD1|TRBJ2-4|TRBV12-3/TRBV12-4|few
CASSPRTGVEFNIQYF
TGTGCCAGCAGTCCTAGGACAGGGGTCGAGTTTAACATTCAGTACTTC
>-|TRBJ1-1|TRBV4-3|-
CASSQQGRNAEAFF
TGCGCCAGCAGCCAACAGGGGCGGAACGCTGAAGCTTTCTTT
>TRBD2|TRBJ2-5|TRBV7-2|few
CASSNQRGLGETQYF
TGTGCCAGCAGCAATCAGCGGGGGCTGGGAGAGACCCAGTACTTC
>-|TRBJ2-3|TRBV9|-
CASSVRHNTDTQYF
TGTGCCAGCAGCGTACGGCATAACACAGATACGCAGTATTTT
>TRBD2|TRBJ2-1|TRBV7-9|-
CASSLGHGGGDNEQFF
TGTGCCAGCAGCTTAGGTCACGGCGGGGGGGACAATGAGCAGTTCTTC
>-|TRBJ1-2|TRBV9|-
CASSVDGVYGYTF
TGTGCCAGCAGCGTAGATGGAGTCTATGGCTACACCTTT
>-|TRBJ2-5|TRBV5-4|-
CASSFAGERQTQYF
TGTGCCAGCAGCTTCGCAGGGGAGCGTCAGACCCAGTACTTC
>-|TRBJ2-1|TRBV7-2|-
CASTPGYNEQFF
TGTGCCAGCACCCCAGGGTACAATGAGCAGTTCTTC
>TRBD1|TRBJ2-7|TRBV18|few
CASSSRDRGYEQYF
TGTGCCAGCTCAAGCCGGGACAGGGGCTACGAGCAGTACTTC
>-|TRBJ1-2|TRBV7-8|-
CASSVSYSDYGYTF
TGTGCCAGCAGCGTCAGCTACAGTGACTATGGCTACACCTTC
>-|TRBJ2-3|TRBV10-2|few
CASSEGRSTDTQYF
TGCGCCAGCAGTGAGGGGCGTTCCACAGATACGCAGTATTTT
>-|TRBJ2-7|TRBV4-2|-
CASSQDKQGGYEQYF
TGTGCCAGCAGCCAGGACAAACAGGGAGGCTACGAGCAGTACTTC
>-|TRBJ1-1|TRBV12-3/TRBV12-4|-
CASSFRGTEAFF
TGTGCCAGCAGTTTTAGGGGTACTGAAGCTTTCTTT
>-|TRBJ2-5|TRBV20-1|few
CSARGMGQETQYF
TGCAGTGCTAGAGGTATGGGCCAAGAGACCCAGTACTTC
>TRBD1|TRBJ1-4|TRBV24-1|few
CATSDSGQGGREKLFF
TGTGCCACCAGTGATTCGGGACAGGGAGGACGAGAAAAACTGTTTTTT
>TRBD2|TRBJ2-1|TRBV10-3|once
CASSGGAPNEQFF
TGTGCCTCTAGCGGGGGGGCCCCCAATGAGCAGTTCTTC
>-|TRBJ1-1|TRBV20-1|-
CSAREPGTPGGTEAFF
TGCAGTGCTAGAGAACCAGGGACTCCCGGAGGGACTGAAGCTTTCTTT
>-|TRBJ2-3|TRBV6-5|-
CASSYGHSKAHTDTQYF
TGTGCCAGCAGTTATGGACATTCAAAAGCGCACACAGATACGCAGTATTTT
>-|TRBJ1-6|TRBV3-1|-
CASSQQGLNSPLHF
TGTGCCAGCAGCCAGCAGGGGCTCAATTCACCCCTCCACTTT
>-|TRBJ2-1|TRBV20-1|-
CSADWGIPSSYNEQSF
TGCAGTGCCGACTGGGGGATCCCCAGCTCCTACAATGAGCAGTCCTTC
>-|TRBJ2-3|TRBV18|few
CASSPQGGADTQYF
TGTGCCAGCTCACCGCAGGGGGGCGCAGATACGCAGTATTTT
>-|TRBJ1-2|TRBV19|few
CASSKGAASYRNYGYTF
TGTGCCAGTAGTAAAGGTGCTGCATCTTACAGAAACTATGGCTACACCTTC
>-|TRBJ2-3|TRBV4-3|few
CASSQFRGSRDTQYF
TGCGCCAGCAGCCAATTTCGGGGGTCCAGGGATACGCAGTATTTT